Listed here are 26 T cell receptor beta chains from one sample, sequenced in a study of early T cells in non-severe SARS-CoV-2 infection. From the 5' RACE reads, TCRdb called clonotypes with MiXCR, one entry per CDR3 protein. The sample holds 25,000 to 35,000 distinct CDR3 sequences; under 6% are singletons and the top ten take about 21%. Source material: whole blood. These receptors were taken from an adult who was a healthcare worker with PCR-confirmed SARS-CoV-2 infection or an uninfected control (not recorded which).

This clonotype came up a few times. V usage is TRBV5-1 and J usage is TRBJ2-7; 13 bases line up with TRBD2. The CDR3 is 16 amino acids. Per germline, CDR1 SGHRS and CDR2 YFSETQ. V lost 0 bases and J lost 3; bases outside the gene matches: 3. DNA for the CDR3: TGCGCCAGCAGCTTGGGGGGACTAGCGGGGCTCTACGAGCAGTACTTC. Protein product: CASSLGGLAGLYEQYF. Full variable domain (outside the CDR3, taken from reference TRBV5-1 and TRBJ2-7): KAGVTQTPRYLIKTRGQQVTLSCSPISGHRSVSWYQQTPGQGLQFLFEYFSETQRNKGNFPGRFSGRQFSNSRSEMNVSTLELGDSALYLCASSLGGLAGLYEQYFGPGTRLTVT.

This clonotype is judged medium-sized. This chain joins TRBV7-2 and TRBJ2-1; 8 bases line up with TRBD2. This CDR3 region has 16 residues. CDR1 and CDR2 from the germline V gene are SGHTA and FQGNSA. The J segment lost 4 bases and the V segment lost 0 bases, leaving 5 bases of the junction unmatched. CDR3 coding DNA: TGTGCCAGCAGCTTAGCGGCGGGAGGAGGGTACAATGAGCAGTTCTTC. Residues: CASSLAAGGGYNEQFF.

This clonotype was seen a few times. This chain uses TRBV7-9 with TRBJ2-5; 9 bases fit TRBD2. The V segment lost 5 bases and the J segment 4 bases; nucleotides outside the gene matches: 8. Germline V gene sequence: CDR1 SEHNR, CDR2 FQNEAQ (reference sequence). The CDR3 has 15 residues. DNA of the CDR3: TGTGCCAGCAGCCCTAGCGGGGTGGTAGCAGAGACCCAGTACTTC. As protein: CASSPSGVVAETQYF.

This clonotype was detected ten times or more. The chain recombines TRBV11-3 with TRBJ1-2; D gene ambiguous. The germline CDR1 and CDR2 sequences are SGHNT and YENEEA. V was trimmed by 0 bases and J by 0 bases, leaving 11 bases between them. CDR3 length: 16 residues. The DNA for the CDR3 is TGTGCCAGCAGCTTAGAAGGGCGGGGAGCTAACTATGGCTACACCTTC. Its translation: CASSLEGRGANYGYTF.

The chain joins TRBV6-5 to TRBJ2-2; TRBD2 matches 7 bases. The trim removed 2 bases at V and 4 bases at J, leaving 13 bases unmatched. CDR3 size: 18 residues. Looked up from germline, CDR1 is MNHEY and CDR2 is SVGAGI. The CDR3 DNA follows: TGTGCCAGCAGTTACGAGGCAGGCGGGAGTTCCGTCACCGGGGAGCTGTTTTTT. This codes for CASSYEAGGSSVTGELFF.

This clonotype was found many times. V gene TRBV7-6 combines with J gene TRBJ2-1; 8 nucleotides align to TRBD1. Germline CDR1 is SGHVS and CDR2 is FNYEAQ. V was pared by 5 bases and J by 6 bases, with 6 bases of the junction left unmatched. The CDR3 runs 14 residues. CDR3 residues: CASSPRTGPNEQFF. The CDR3 DNA is TGTGCCAGCAGCCCACGGACAGGGCCCAATGAGCAGTTCTTC.

The gene calls are TRBV11-2 and TRBJ2-7; the match to TRBD1 covers 8 bases. V shed 5 bases and J 6 bases; nucleotides not matched to a gene: 12. The germline V gene has CDR1 SGHAT and CDR2 FQNNGV. CDR3 size: 15 residues. The CDR3 loop reads CASSLLRTGIGEQYF. CDR3 coding DNA: TGTGCCAGCAGCCTTCTTCGGACAGGGATCGGCGAGCAGTACTTC.

Ten or more counts support this clonotype. This CDR3 reads CASSRASGVNEQFF. CDR3 bases: TGTGCCAGCAGCCGGGCTAGCGGAGTTAATGAGCAGTTCTTC. The chain recombines TRBV3-1 with TRBJ2-1, with TRBD2 matching 7 bases. Germline assignment: CDR1 LGHDT and CDR2 YNNKEL (reference sequence). V trimming: 4 bases; J trimming: 7 bases; junction bases outside the gene matches: 7. The length of the CDR3 is 14 residues.

The chain recombines TRBV11-3 with TRBJ1-3, with D uncertain. V was trimmed by 5 bases and J by 2 bases, leaving 7 bases between them. This CDR3 comprises 13 residues. Germline V lookup: CDR1 SGHNT, CDR2 YENEEA. The CDR3, as DNA: TGTGCCAGCAGCGTGGGGACTGGAAACACCATATATTTT. As protein: CASSVGTGNTIYF.

This clonotype was counted many times. The chain has TRBV11-2 and TRBJ1-6; the D is unclear. The CDR3 has 12 amino acids. Per germline, CDR1 SGHAT and CDR2 FQNNGV. Trimming took off 4 bases at V and 14 bases at J, with 12 bases between the two ends. The chain's CDR3 is CASSSNSDALHF. CDR3 sequence (DNA): TGTGCCAGCAGCTCGAATTCCGATGCCCTCCACTTT. Complete variable domain (other parts from reference TRBV11-2 and TRBJ1-6): EAGVAQSPRYKIIEKRQSVAFWCNPISGHATLYWYQQILGQGPKLLIQFQNNGVVDDSQLPKDRFSAERLKGVDSTLKIQPAKLEDSAVYLCASSSNSDALHFGNGTRLTVT.

Many counts were recorded for this clonotype. The chain uses TRBV5-5 and TRBJ1-1, with 8 bases lining up with TRBD1. The length of the CDR3 is 14 residues. V lost 3 bases and J lost 6; bases outside the gene matches: 7. The germline V gene has CDR1 SGHKS and CDR2 YYEKEE (reference sequence). This CDR3 is CASSWTGLSAEAFF. As DNA, the CDR3 is TGTGCCAGCAGCTGGACAGGGTTAAGCGCTGAAGCTTTCTTT.

This chain connects TRBV9 to TRBJ1-4; tentatively, D is TRBD1 (6 bases). The germline V and J ends were trimmed by 3 bases and 0 bases, with 12 bases remaining between them. Germline-derived CDR1 and CDR2 are SGDLS and YYNGEE. The CDR3 contains 16 residues. CDR3 bases: TGTGCCAGCAGCGCTGCTTACAGGGCAACTAATGAAAAACTGTTTTTT. Its protein is CASSAAYRATNEKLFF.

J is TRBJ2-7 and V is TRBV5-1, with D perhaps TRBD1 (5 bases). Germline V gene lookup returns CDR1 SGHRS and CDR2 YFSETQ. This CDR3 spans 15 amino acids. The germline V and J ends were trimmed by 1 base and 0 bases, with 11 bases remaining between them. CDR3 DNA: TGCGCCAGCAGCTTGATCCAGGGTAACTCCTACGAGCAGTACTTC. Amino acid sequence: CASSLIQGNSYEQYF.

This clonotype was counted a few times. The genes are TRBV5-1 and TRBJ2-7; D gene uncertain. The CDR3 covers 14 residues. V gave up 4 bases and J gave up 0 bases, with 11 bases separating them. Germline CDR1 and CDR2: SGHRS and YFSETQ. CDR3 sequence reads: CASSVEKFSYEQYF. As DNA, the CDR3 is TGCGCCAGCAGCGTCGAGAAGTTCTCCTACGAGCAGTACTTC.

This clonotype was detected many times. The chain links TRBV11-2 to TRBJ2-1, with 11 nucleotides matching TRBD2. This CDR3 comprises 15 residues. J lost 4 bases, V lost 6 bases, and 5 bases had no gene match. Per germline, CDR1 SGHAT and CDR2 FQNNGV. CDR3 nucleotides: TGTGCCAGCAGACCAACTAGCGGGAGTTACAATGAGCAGTTCTTC. It encodes CASRPTSGSYNEQFF.

This clonotype has more than one count but fewer than ten. This chain links TRBV5-6 with TRBJ1-4; 7 bases are shared with TRBD1. This CDR3 contains 17 residues. Unmatched junction bases numbered 19, after V lost 4 bases and J lost 10 bases. The germline CDR1 and CDR2 sequences are SGHDT and YYEEEE. CDR3 region: CASSHLRTGGMIGKLFF. The DNA of the CDR3 is TGTGCCAGCAGCCACCTCCGGACAGGAGGAATGATTGGAAAACTGTTTTTT.

The chain couples TRBV15 to TRBJ1-2; D perhaps matches TRBD1 (6 bases). The V gene lost 4 bases and the J gene lost 4 bases, with 13 bases spanning the gap. The CDR3 is 14 residues long. Looked up from germline, CDR1 is LNHNV and CDR2 is YYDKDF (reference sequence). CDR3 nucleotide sequence: TGTGCCACCAGCATTGGGGGGGCCGGCTATGGCTACACCTTC. It specifies CATSIGGAGYGYTF.

The rearrangement uses TRBV7-3 and TRBJ2-5; D may be TRBD2 (6 bases). The CDR3 sequence is 16 residues long. The germline gives CDR1 SGHTA, CDR2 FQGTGA. Trimming left V 4 bases short and J 4 bases short, with 19 bases between. Written as DNA, the CDR3 is TGTGCCAGCAGCTCCGAAGGAGGGAGAGGCGGAGAGACCCAGTACTTC. This gives the protein CASSSEGGRGGETQYF.

This clonotype was picked up many times. V is TRBV20-1 and J is TRBJ2-5; 10 positions match TRBD2. CDR3 length: 17 residues. Germline loops: CDR1 DFQATT, CDR2 SNEGSKA (reference sequence). J gave up 5 bases and V 0 bases, and 12 bases lay outside the gene matches. The CDR3 DNA is TGCAGTGCTAGAGATCTCGCTAGCGGGAGCATGGTTGAGACCCAGTACTTC. Residues: CSARDLASGSMVETQYF.

This clonotype showed up many times. The rearrangement links TRBV5-1 to TRBJ2-1, with D possibly TRBD2 on 5 matching bases. CDR1 is SGHRS and CDR2 is YFSETQ in the germline V gene. This CDR3 is 17 amino acids long. The ends were cut back, 2 bases at V and 1 base at J, with 16 bases in the middle. This CDR3 reads CASSFHGGGLSYNEQFF. The CDR3 coding sequence is TGCGCCAGCAGCTTCCACGGAGGTGGGCTATCCTACAATGAGCAGTTCTTC.

This clonotype has a count of ten or more. The chain joins TRBV20-1 to TRBJ1-6; maybe TRBD1 (5 bases). V lost 4 bases and J 5 bases, leaving 9 bases between the germline ends. This CDR3 has 13 amino acids. Per germline, CDR1 DFQATT and CDR2 SNEGSKA (reference sequence). This chain's CDR3 is CSATGPDNSPLHF. The CDR3 DNA sequence: TGCAGTGCTACGGGACCGGATAATTCACCCCTCCACTTT.

J is TRBJ1-2 and V is TRBV10-3, with unresolved D. The germline CDR1 and CDR2 sequences are ENHRY and SYGVKD. The CDR3 is made up of 14 amino acids. V shed 2 bases and J shed 3 bases, with 10 bases lying between them. The CDR3 spells CAISEPQKYYGYTF. CDR3 coding DNA: TGTGCCATCAGTGAGCCACAGAAGTACTATGGCTACACCTTC.

This clonotype was counted many times. The chain recombines TRBV6-2 or TRBV6-3 with TRBJ2-7; TRBD1 is a possible D gene (6 bases). CDR3 length: 14 amino acids. Germline CDR1 reads MNHEY; CDR2 reads SVGEGT. The V and J ends lost 6 bases and 5 bases respectively, with 17 bases between them. As DNA, the CDR3 is TGTGCCAGCAGAGACCCAGGGGATAGGCACGAGCAGTACTTC. Its protein is CASRDPGDRHEQYF.

This clonotype showed up many times. DNA for the CDR3: TGTGCCAGCACCCTGGGGACAAGTAATCAGCCCCAGCATTTT. Encoded protein: CASTLGTSNQPQHF. The V call is TRBV2, the J call TRBJ1-5; TRBD1 is a possible D gene (6 bases). The CDR3 is made up of 14 amino acids. In germline, CDR1 is SNHLY, CDR2 FYNNEI. V was shortened by 7 bases and J by 4 bases, with 14 bases between the two germline ends. The complete variable domain, with remaining parts taken from reference TRBV2 and TRBJ1-5, reads EPEVTQTPSHQVTQMGQEVILRCVPISNHLYFYWYRQILGQKVEFLVSFYNNEISEKSEIFDDQFSVERPDGSNFTLKIRSTKLEDSAMYFCASTLGTSNQPQHFGDGTRLSIL.

This clonotype was counted a few times. The rearrangement uses TRBV2 and TRBJ2-3, with unresolved D. Germline loops: CDR1 SNHLY, CDR2 FYNNEI. V dropped 6 bases and J dropped 2 bases, with 12 bases sitting between them. The CDR3 is made up of 14 amino acids. The CDR3 spells CASRDGRYTDTQYF. In DNA form, the CDR3 reads TGTGCCAGCAGGGACGGAAGGTACACAGATACGCAGTATTTT.

The rearrangement uses TRBV7-6 and TRBJ2-2; D is undetermined. CDR1 is SGHVS and CDR2 is FNYEAQ in the germline V gene. The CDR3 spans 14 residues. The V gene lost 2 bases and the J gene lost 6 bases, with 10 bases spanning the gap. CDR3 region: CASSLNRRSGELFF. The CDR3, as DNA: TGTGCCAGCAGCTTAAATCGGCGGTCCGGGGAGCTGTTTTTT.